These 21 T cell receptor beta chains were sequenced from one sample in a study of CD8+CD57+ T cells in acquired aplastic anemia. An expansion of CD8+CD57+ cells by flow cytometry had been shown in patients chosen for sequencing. Genomic DNA provided the template from which TCR beta VDJ and CDR3 profiles were obtained. One entry per CDR3 protein results from TCRdb running MiXCR on the reads. Among 170,000 or so distinct CDR3 sequences listed, more than 40% were seen once. Sequenced: sorted CD4+, CD8+, or CD8+CD57+ T cells (not recorded which) from PBMCs. These receptors were collected from a human donor with aplastic anemia.

This chain connects TRBV10-3 to TRBJ2-2; the D is unclear. With 2 bases removed from V and 2 bases from J, the gap between germline ends came to 9 bases. CDR3 size: 15 residues. The germline CDR1 and CDR2 sequences are ENHRY and SYGVKD. CDR3 in amino acids: CAISEPKANTGELFF. Here the CDR3 DNA reads TGTGCCATCAGTGAGCCCAAGGCTAACACCGGGGAGCTGTTTTTT.

The CDR3 loop is CATHPGQENTGELFF. CDR3 in DNA: TGTGCCACCCATCCCGGGCAGGAGAACACCGGGGAGCTGTTTTTT. The chain recombines TRBV24-1 with TRBJ2-2; no definite D call. The CDR3 totals 15 residues. Trimming cost V 9 bases and J 1 base, with 14 bases left between them. Per the germline V gene, CDR1 is KGHDR and CDR2 is SFDVKD.

The V call is TRBV10-3, the J call TRBJ2-5, with 9 bases aligning to TRBD2. Trimming cost V 11 bases and J 5 bases; bases outside gene matches: 21. This CDR3 spans 17 amino acids. Germline CDR1 is ENHRY and CDR2 is SYGVKD. CDR3 protein: CAEFGGLALWGGETQYF. The CDR3 bases are TGTGCCGAATTTGGCGGACTAGCGCTATGGGGCGGGGAGACCCAGTACTTC.

The chain uses TRBV6-4 and TRBJ2-5, with 9 nucleotides matching TRBD2. Germline CDR1 reads MRHNA; CDR2 reads SNTAGT. This CDR3 is 15 amino acids long. Trimming removed 3 bases from V and 2 bases from J; junction bases left unmatched: 4. The CDR3 DNA reads as TGTGCCAGCAGTGAGGGTAGCGGGGGACAAGAGACCCAGTACTTC. The encoded protein is CASSEGSGGQETQYF.

This clonotype was counted at least ten times. This rearrangement joins TRBV5-6 to TRBJ2-7, with unresolved D. Trimming removed 0 bases from V and 9 bases from J, with 10 bases in between. The germline V gene encodes CDR1 SGHDT and CDR2 YYEEEE. The CDR3 contains 12 residues. The CDR3 spells CASSLEPGGQYF. The CDR3 region has the DNA TGTGCCAGCAGCTTGGAACCGGGCGGGCAGTACTTC.

On this clonotype itself: One base away lies a much larger clone, so this may be a sequencing read error. Because it lacks the conserved phenylalanine or tryptophan at the end, this CDR3 is likely a read error. The V and J genes are TRBV6-1 and TRBJ2-7; 11 bases line up with TRBD1. V shed 3 bases, J shed 7 bases, and the junction held 2 bases outside the gene matches. Germline lookup yields CDR1 MNHNS and CDR2 SASEGT. This CDR3 spans 13 amino acids. The CDR3: CASSEGTGGEQYI. The CDR3 region has the DNA TGTGCCAGCAGTGAGGGGACAGGGGGTGAGCAGTACATC.

The rearrangement links TRBV20-1 to TRBJ2-5; 9 bases are a match to TRBD2. V was clipped by 2 bases and J by 1 base; unmatched bases: 2. Per the germline V gene, CDR1 is DFQATT and CDR2 is SNEGSKA (reference sequence). The CDR3 consists of 14 residues. CDR3 protein: CSARRGGGQETQYF. In DNA, the CDR3 is TGCAGTGCTAGACGCGGGGGGGGCCAAGAGACCCAGTACTTC.

Turning to this clonotype: One junction end does not reproduce the germline sequence, and a read error may be involved. The chain employs TRBV2 and TRBJ1-4; D is ambiguous. From germline, CDR1 is SNHLY and CDR2 FYNNEI. The CDR3 length is 15 residues. CDR3 sequence (DNA): TGTGCCAGCAGCGAAGGGAAAGCGCCTAATGAAAAACTGTTTTTT. Protein product: CASSEGKAPNEKLFF.

The chain combines TRBV9 with TRBJ2-7; D is undetermined. Germline-derived CDR1 and CDR2 are SGDLS and YYNGEE. This CDR3 spans 13 amino acids. Trimming cost V 0 bases and J 7 bases, with 11 bases left between them. CDR3 nucleotides: TGTGCCAGCAGCGTAGATTCCAGTGTGGAGCAGTACTTC. This translates into CASSVDSSVEQYF.

The chain has TRBV2 and TRBJ1-1; no reliable D call. This CDR3 comprises 12 residues. V lost 9 bases and J lost 7, with 15 bases in between. Germline assignment: CDR1 SNHLY and CDR2 FYNNEI. The CDR3 is CARRPPGGEAFF. CDR3 in DNA: TGTGCCAGACGTCCTCCTGGAGGTGAAGCTTTCTTT. Variable domain in full (rest from reference TRBV2 and TRBJ1-1): EPEVTQTPSHQVTQMGQEVILRCVPISNHLYFYWYRQILGQKVEFLVSFYNNEISEKSEIFDDQFSVERPDGSNFTLKIRSTKLEDSAMYFCARRPPGGEAFFGQGTRLTVV.

Comment on this clonotype: As the CDR3 is not closed by the conserved phenylalanine or tryptophan, this likely results from a read error. The chain links TRBV29-1 to TRBJ1-1; possibly TRBD1 for D (5 bases). Germline assignment: CDR1 SQVTM and CDR2 ANQGSEA. The CDR3 runs 12 residues. The CDR3 DNA reads TGCAGCGGATCAGGGATGAACACTGAGGCTTTCCTT. It is translated as CSGSGMNTEAFL.

This clonotype was seen many times. The gene calls are TRBV19 and TRBJ2-7; TRBD2 agrees at 13 bases. From germline, CDR1 is LNHDA and CDR2 SQIVND (reference sequence). With V trimmed by 8 bases and J by 4 bases, 14 bases remained unmatched. CDR3 length equals 17 residues. CDR3 nucleotides: TGTGCCAGTTCCCAGATACTAGCGGGAGGGCCGGGTTACGAGCAGTACTTC. This translates into CASSQILAGGPGYEQYF.

The chain joins TRBV7-9 to TRBJ2-3; D is uncertain. Germline assignment: CDR1 SEHNR and CDR2 FQNEAQ (reference sequence). CDR3 length: 13 residues. Trimming took off 5 bases at V and 5 bases at J, with 11 bases between the two ends. In DNA, the CDR3 is TGTGCCAGCAGCCCCCCGACCGAAGATACGCAGTATTTT. It specifies CASSPPTEDTQYF.

The rearrangement uses TRBV10-3 and TRBJ2-4; 12 bases are shared with TRBD2. Germline loops: CDR1 ENHRY, CDR2 SYGVKD. There are 18 residues in the CDR3. With 2 bases clipped from V and 7 bases from J, the junction kept 12 bases outside the gene matches. The CDR3 sequence is CAISETSVASGGANIQYF. Written as DNA, the CDR3 is TGTGCCATCAGTGAGACGTCCGTGGCTAGCGGGGGGGCGAACATTCAGTACTTC.

In its sample, this clonotype was seen once. The chain carries TRBV29-1 and TRBJ1-1; D unclear. This CDR3 has 11 residues. Germline V gives CDR1 SQVTM, CDR2 ANQGSEA. V was shortened by 6 bases and J by 3 bases, with 8 bases between the two germline ends. DNA of the CDR3: TGCAGCGTGGACCCATACACTGAAGCTTTCTTT. Its protein is CSVDPYTEAFF.

This clonotype was detected many times. The chain recombines TRBV20-1 with TRBJ2-3, with D possibly being TRBD1 or TRBD2 (5 bases each). The V end lost 3 bases, the J end lost 4 bases, and 26 bases lay between the germline ends. CDR3 length: 18 amino acids. CDR1 DFQATT and CDR2 SNEGSKA come from the germline V gene (reference sequence). DNA for the CDR3: TGCAGTGCTAGCCCAATTTTCGCCCGGGACCCCTACCCAGATACGCAGTATTTT. This encodes CSASPIFARDPYPDTQYF.

The chain is built from TRBV24-1 and TRBJ1-2, with D perhaps matching TRBD1 (6 bases). Trimming pared 4 bases from V and 4 bases from J, leaving 12 bases between. This CDR3 has 14 amino acids. The germline CDR1 and CDR2 sequences are KGHDR and SFDVKD. The CDR3 sequence is CATSEAGDGYGYTF. The CDR3 nucleotides are TGTGCCACCAGTGAAGCAGGGGACGGCTATGGCTACACCTTC.

This sequence joins TRBV19 and TRBJ2-1; 8 nucleotides match TRBD1. The CDR3 runs 14 residues. Germline loops: CDR1 LNHDA, CDR2 SQIVND (reference sequence). V gave up 4 bases and J gave up 5 bases; unmatched junction bases: 4. CDR3 sequence (DNA): TGTGCCAGTAGTACCGGGACAGGAAACAATGAGCAGTTCTTC. It codes for CASSTGTGNNEQFF.

There are many counts of this clonotype. J is TRBJ2-7 and V is TRBV27, with 7 bases matching TRBD2. CDR1 is MNHEY, CDR2 SMNVEV, per germline (reference sequence). The ends lost 6 bases at V and 1 base at J; junction bases unmatched: 9. The CDR3 is 15 residues long. The CDR3, as DNA: TGTGCCAGCAGCATAGCGGGTTCCGCATCCTACGAGCAGTACTTC. As protein: CASSIAGSASYEQYF.

This clonotype was recorded only once. V and J are TRBV24-1 and TRBJ2-1; possibly TRBD1 for D (6 bases). The germline V gene has CDR1 KGHDR and CDR2 SFDVKD. V was shortened by 3 bases and J by 5 bases, with 10 bases between the two germline ends. The CDR3 is made up of 14 amino acids. CDR3 in DNA: TGTGCCACCAGTGATGGACAGTTCCACAATGAGCAGTTCTTC. Translating it yields CATSDGQFHNEQFF.

This clonotype occurred many times. This chain uses TRBV6-5 with TRBJ2-1; D gene uncertain. Germline-derived CDR1 and CDR2 are MNHEY and SVGAGI. The CDR3 consists of 12 residues. V was cut by 0 bases and J by 7 bases, with 4 bases left in between. CDR3: CASSYSGNEQFF. Written as DNA, the CDR3 is TGTGCCAGCAGTTACTCGGGGAATGAGCAGTTCTTC.